Each of the 12 T cell receptor beta chains below was sequenced from the same sample in a study of T cell responses to AZD1222 COVID-19 vaccine. Sequencing used immunoSEQ multiplex PCR; TCRdb keeps in-frame clones, though not all of them. This table has roughly 100,000 clones, around nine tenths appearing once. This specimen was peripheral blood, taken 28 days after the second dose of the MenACWY control vaccine. These receptors all stem from an adult who received the MenACWY meningococcal vaccine as a control.

This chain connects TRBV7-3 to TRBJ1-4, with 7 bases identical to TRBD1. With 5 bases clipped from V and 8 bases from J, the junction kept 5 bases outside the gene matches. Germline CDR1 SGHTA, CDR2 FQGTGA. The CDR3 runs 13 residues. Here the CDR3 DNA reads TGTGCCAGCAGCGTACAACAGGGGGAAAAACTGTTTTTT. It specifies CASSVQQGEKLFF.

The chain joins TRBV2 to TRBJ1-2, with TRBD1 matching over 7 bases. Germline CDR1 reads SNHLY; CDR2 reads FYNNEI. The CDR3 totals 14 residues. The ends lost 4 bases at V and 7 bases at J; junction bases unmatched: 9. CDR3 in DNA: TGTGCCAGCAGTGGGGAAGGGGGCTGGACTGGCTACACCTTC. Protein sequence: CASSGEGGWTGYTF.

The chain has TRBV3-1 (or the pseudogene TRBV3-2) and TRBJ2-5, with 10 bases matching TRBD2. CDR3 size: 12 residues. V lost 4 bases to trimming and J lost 12 bases; unmatched junction nucleotides: 5. CDR1 is LGHDT and CDR2 is YNNKEL in the germline V gene (reference sequence). CDR3 sequence (DNA): TGTGCCAGCAGCCTCGGGCTAGCGGGGGAGTACTTC. This translates into CASSLGLAGEYF.

V and J are TRBV27 and TRBJ1-6; the D gene is possibly TRBD1 (6 bases). Germline loops: CDR1 MNHEY, CDR2 SMNVEV (reference sequence). The CDR3 runs 12 residues. Trimming removed 7 bases at V and 9 bases at J, with 10 bases between. This chain's CDR3 is CASKQGGSPLHF. DNA of the CDR3: TGTGCCAGCAAACAGGGAGGTTCACCCCTCCACTTT.

The V gene is TRBV5-1, the J gene TRBJ1-2; D not resolved. From germline, CDR1 is SGHRS and CDR2 YFSETQ. Trimming stripped 0 bases from V and 4 bases from J, with 7 bases between. CDR3 length equals 13 residues. CDR3: CASSLDSAYGYTF. CDR3 bases: TGCGCCAGCAGCTTGGACAGTGCCTATGGCTACACCTTC.

The rearrangement joins TRBV7-2 to TRBJ2-2; tentatively, D is TRBD2 (5 bases). Germline V CDR1 and CDR2: SGHTA, FQGNSA. The V gene lost 1 base and the J gene lost 5 bases, with 8 bases spanning the gap. The CDR3 sequence is 14 residues long. The CDR3 bases are TGTGCCAGCAGCTTAGGAGGGCGAACCGGGGAGCTGTTTTTT. It translates to CASSLGGRTGELFF.

The CDR3 protein is CASSLKDQNNEQFF. The CDR3 region has the DNA TGCGCCAGCAGCCTCAAGGACCAAAACAATGAGCAGTTCTTC. This chain links TRBV5-1 with TRBJ2-1; D not resolved. CDR3 size: 14 residues. Trimming removed 4 bases at V and 5 bases at J, with 13 bases between. Per germline, CDR1 SGHRS and CDR2 YFSETQ.

The chain combines TRBV18 with TRBJ2-2; 11 nucleotides agree with TRBD2. The J segment lost 4 bases and the V segment lost 6 bases, leaving 7 bases of the junction unmatched. Germline V gene lookup returns CDR1 KGHSH and CDR2 LQKENI. The CDR3 sequence is 16 residues long. The CDR3 sequence: CASSPGLAEITGELFF. The CDR3 DNA is TGTGCCAGCTCGCCGGGACTAGCGGAGATCACCGGGGAGCTGTTTTTT.

CDR3 sequence reads: CASSFGENYGYTF. Written as DNA, the CDR3 is TGTGCCAGCTCATTCGGAGAAAACTATGGCTACACCTTC. This chain connects TRBV18 to TRBJ1-2; no reliable D call. V was shortened by 5 bases and J by 2 bases, with 9 bases between the two germline ends. Germline V gives CDR1 KGHSH, CDR2 LQKENI. This CDR3 has 13 amino acids.

This clone was detected only a few times. The chain links TRBV28 to TRBJ1-2; D is perhaps TRBD1 (6 bases). CDR3 size: 16 residues. V was pared by 5 bases and J by 9 bases, with 25 bases between. CDR1 MDHEN and CDR2 SYDVKM come from the germline V gene. The CDR3 sequence is CASSAHTGSTLYRYTF. CDR3 bases: TGTGCCAGCAGTGCCCACACAGGGAGTACCCTATATCGCTACACCTTC.

The chain combines TRBV5-1 with TRBJ2-1; D is unresolved. The germline V and J ends were trimmed by 1 base and 6 bases, with 14 bases remaining between them. CDR3 length: 15 residues. CDR1 and CDR2 from the germline V gene are SGHRS and YFSETQ. The CDR3 sequence is CASSLTTVAFNEQFF. In DNA form, the CDR3 reads TGCGCCAGCAGCTTGACCACCGTCGCCTTCAATGAGCAGTTCTTC.

The DNA of the CDR3 is TGTGCCAGCAGTTCGGGCAGGGGCTACGAGCAGTACTTC. It encodes CASSSGRGYEQYF. The chain carries TRBV12-3 or TRBV12-4 and TRBJ2-7; possible D gene TRBD1, 6 bases. The ends were cut back, 4 bases at V and 3 bases at J, with 10 bases in the middle. The CDR3 is made up of 13 amino acids.